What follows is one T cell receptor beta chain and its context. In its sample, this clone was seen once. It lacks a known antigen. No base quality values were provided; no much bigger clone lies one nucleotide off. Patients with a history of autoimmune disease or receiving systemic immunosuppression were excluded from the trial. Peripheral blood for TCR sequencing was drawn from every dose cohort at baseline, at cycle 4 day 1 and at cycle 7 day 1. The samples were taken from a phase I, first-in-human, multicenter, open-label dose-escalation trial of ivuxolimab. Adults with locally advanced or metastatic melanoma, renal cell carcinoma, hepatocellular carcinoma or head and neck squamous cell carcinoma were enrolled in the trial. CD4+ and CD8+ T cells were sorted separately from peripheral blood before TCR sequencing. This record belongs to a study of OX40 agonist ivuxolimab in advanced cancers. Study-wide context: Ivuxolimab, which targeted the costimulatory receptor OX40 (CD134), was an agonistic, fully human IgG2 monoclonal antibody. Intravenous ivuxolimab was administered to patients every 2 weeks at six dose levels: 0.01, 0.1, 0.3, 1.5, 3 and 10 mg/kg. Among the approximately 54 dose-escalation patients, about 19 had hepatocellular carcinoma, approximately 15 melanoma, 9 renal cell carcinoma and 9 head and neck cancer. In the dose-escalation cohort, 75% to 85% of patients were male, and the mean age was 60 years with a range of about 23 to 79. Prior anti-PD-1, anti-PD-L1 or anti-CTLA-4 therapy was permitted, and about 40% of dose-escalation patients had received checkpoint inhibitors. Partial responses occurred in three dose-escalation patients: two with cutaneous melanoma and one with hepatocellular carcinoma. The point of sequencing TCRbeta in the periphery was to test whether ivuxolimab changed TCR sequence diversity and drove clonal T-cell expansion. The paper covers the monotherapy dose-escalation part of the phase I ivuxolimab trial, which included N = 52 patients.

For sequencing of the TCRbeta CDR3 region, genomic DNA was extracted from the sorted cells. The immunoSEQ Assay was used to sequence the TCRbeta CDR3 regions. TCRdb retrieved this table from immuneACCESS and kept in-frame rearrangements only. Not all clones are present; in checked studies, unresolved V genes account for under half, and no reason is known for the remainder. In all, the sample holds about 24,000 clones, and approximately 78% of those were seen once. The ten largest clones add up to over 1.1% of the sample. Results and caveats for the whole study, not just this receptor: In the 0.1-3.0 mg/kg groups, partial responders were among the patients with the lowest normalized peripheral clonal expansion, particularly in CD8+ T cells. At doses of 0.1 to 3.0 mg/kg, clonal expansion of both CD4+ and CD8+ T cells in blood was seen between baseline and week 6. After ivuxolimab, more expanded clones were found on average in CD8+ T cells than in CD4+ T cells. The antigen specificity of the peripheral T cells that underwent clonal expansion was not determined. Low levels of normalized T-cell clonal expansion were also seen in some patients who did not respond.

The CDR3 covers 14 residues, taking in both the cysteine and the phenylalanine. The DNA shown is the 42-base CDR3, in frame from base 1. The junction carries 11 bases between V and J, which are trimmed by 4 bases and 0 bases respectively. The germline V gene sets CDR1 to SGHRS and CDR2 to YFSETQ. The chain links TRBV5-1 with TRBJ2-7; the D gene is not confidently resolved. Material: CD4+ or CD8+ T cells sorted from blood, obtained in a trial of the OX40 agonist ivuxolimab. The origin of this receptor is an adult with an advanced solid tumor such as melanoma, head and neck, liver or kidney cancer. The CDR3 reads CASSLDPTSYEQYF. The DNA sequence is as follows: TGCGCCAGCAGCCTGGACCCGACCTCCTACGAGCAGTACTTC.